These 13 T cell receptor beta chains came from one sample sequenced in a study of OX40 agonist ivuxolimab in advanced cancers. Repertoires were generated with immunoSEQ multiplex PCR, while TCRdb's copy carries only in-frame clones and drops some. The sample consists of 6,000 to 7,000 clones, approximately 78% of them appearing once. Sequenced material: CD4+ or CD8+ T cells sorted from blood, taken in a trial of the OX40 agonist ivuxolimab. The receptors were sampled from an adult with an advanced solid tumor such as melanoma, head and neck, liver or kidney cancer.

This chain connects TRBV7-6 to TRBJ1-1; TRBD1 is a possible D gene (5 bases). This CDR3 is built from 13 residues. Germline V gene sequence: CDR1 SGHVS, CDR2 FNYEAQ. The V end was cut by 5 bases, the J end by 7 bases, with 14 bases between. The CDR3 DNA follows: TGTGCCAGCAGCCTCAGACAGTCTGATGAAGCTTTCTTT. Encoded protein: CASSLRQSDEAFF.

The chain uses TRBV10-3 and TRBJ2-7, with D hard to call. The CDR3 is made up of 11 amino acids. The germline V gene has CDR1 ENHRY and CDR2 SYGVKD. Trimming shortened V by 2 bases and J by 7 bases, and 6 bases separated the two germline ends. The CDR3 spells CAISETVEQYF. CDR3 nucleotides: TGTGCCATCAGTGAGACCGTTGAGCAGTACTTC.

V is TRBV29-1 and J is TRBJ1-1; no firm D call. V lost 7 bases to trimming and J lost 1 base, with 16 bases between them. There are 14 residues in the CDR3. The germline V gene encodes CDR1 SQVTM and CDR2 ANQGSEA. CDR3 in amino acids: CSALGANRNTEAFF. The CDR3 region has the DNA TGCAGCGCCCTAGGTGCTAATAGGAACACTGAAGCTTTCTTT.

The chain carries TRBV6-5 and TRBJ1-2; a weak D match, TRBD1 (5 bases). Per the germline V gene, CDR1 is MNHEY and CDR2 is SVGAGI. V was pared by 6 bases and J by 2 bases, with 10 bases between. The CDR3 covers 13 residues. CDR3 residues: CASRSDRNYGYTF. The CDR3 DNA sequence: TGTGCCAGCAGATCCGACAGAAACTATGGCTACACCTTC.

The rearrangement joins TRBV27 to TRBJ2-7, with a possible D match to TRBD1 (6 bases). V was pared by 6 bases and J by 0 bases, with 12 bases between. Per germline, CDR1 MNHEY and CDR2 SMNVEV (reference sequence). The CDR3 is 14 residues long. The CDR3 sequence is CASSQGPFSYEQYF. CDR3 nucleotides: TGTGCCAGCAGCCAGGGGCCTTTCTCCTACGAGCAGTACTTC.

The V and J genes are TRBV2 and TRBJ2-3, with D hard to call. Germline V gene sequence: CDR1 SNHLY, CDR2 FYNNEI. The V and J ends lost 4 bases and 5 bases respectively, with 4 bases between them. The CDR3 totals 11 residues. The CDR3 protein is CASSGGDTQYF. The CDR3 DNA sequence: TGTGCCAGCAGTGGAGGAGATACGCAGTATTTT.

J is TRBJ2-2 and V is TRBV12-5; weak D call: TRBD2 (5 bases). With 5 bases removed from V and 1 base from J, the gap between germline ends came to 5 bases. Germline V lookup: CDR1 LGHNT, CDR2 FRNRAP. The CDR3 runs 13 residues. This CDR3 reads CASGRGNTGELFF. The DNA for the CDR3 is TGTGCTAGTGGTCGGGGGAACACCGGGGAGCTGTTTTTT.

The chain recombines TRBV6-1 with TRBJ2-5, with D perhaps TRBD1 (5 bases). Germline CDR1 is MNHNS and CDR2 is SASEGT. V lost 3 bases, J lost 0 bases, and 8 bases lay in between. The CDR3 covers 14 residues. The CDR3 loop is CASSDRTNQETQYF. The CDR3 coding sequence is TGTGCCAGCAGTGATCGGACAAACCAAGAGACCCAGTACTTC.

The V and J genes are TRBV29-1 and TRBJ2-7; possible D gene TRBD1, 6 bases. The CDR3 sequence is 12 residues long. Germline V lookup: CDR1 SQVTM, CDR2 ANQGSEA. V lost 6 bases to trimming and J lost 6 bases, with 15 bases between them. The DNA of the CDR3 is TGCAGCGTGGGCCCCAGGGGTTCCGAGCAGTACTTC. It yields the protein CSVGPRGSEQYF.

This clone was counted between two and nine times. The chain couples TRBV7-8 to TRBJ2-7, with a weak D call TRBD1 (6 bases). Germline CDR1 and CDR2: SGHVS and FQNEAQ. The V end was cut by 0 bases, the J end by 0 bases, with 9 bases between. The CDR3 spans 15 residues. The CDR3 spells CASSLAQGPSYEQYF. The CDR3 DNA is TGTGCCAGCAGCTTAGCACAGGGTCCCTCCTACGAGCAGTACTTC.

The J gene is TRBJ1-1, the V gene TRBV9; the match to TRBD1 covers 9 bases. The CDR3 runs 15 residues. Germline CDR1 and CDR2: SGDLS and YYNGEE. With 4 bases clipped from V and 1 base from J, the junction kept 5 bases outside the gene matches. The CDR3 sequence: CASSPRTGANTEAFF. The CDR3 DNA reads TGTGCCAGCAGCCCTCGGACAGGGGCGAACACTGAAGCTTTCTTT.

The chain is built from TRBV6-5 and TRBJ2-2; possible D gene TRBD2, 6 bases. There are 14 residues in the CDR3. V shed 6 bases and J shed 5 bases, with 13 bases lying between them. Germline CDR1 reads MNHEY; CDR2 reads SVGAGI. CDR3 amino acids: CASSPGLGTGELFF. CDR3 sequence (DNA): TGTGCCAGCAGCCCGGGACTCGGAACCGGGGAGCTGTTTTTT.

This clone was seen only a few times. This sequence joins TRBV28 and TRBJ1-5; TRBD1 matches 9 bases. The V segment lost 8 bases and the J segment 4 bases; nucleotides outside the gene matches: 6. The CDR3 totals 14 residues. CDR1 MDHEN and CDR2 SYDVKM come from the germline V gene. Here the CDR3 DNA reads TGTGCCAGCGCCGGGACAGGGAATAATCAGCCCCAGCATTTT. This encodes CASAGTGNNQPQHF.